The 11 T cell receptor beta chains below were found in one sample sequenced in a study of regulatory T cells in long-lasting Graves disease. Arm-PCR of CDR3 regions with iRepertoire HTBI primers generated TCR beta libraries. TCRdb analysed the multiplex PCR reads with MiXCR anew, one entry per CDR3 protein. The sample comprises 500,000 to 800,000 distinct CDR3 sequences, around 30% of which are singletons, and roughly 41% rests with the top ten. Noted time point: persistent/refractory GD, antithyroid drugs over 5 years with positive TRAb. The authors made the TCR library using RNA they extracted from PBMCs. The sequences come from peripheral blood mononuclear cells (PBMCs), collected when the disease was refractory, from a patient treated with antithyroid drugs. These receptors were collected from a female donor with Graves disease.

The chain combines TRBV5-1 with TRBJ2-7; 7 bases align to TRBD2. This CDR3 is 14 amino acids long. CDR1 and CDR2 from the germline V gene are SGHRS and YFSETQ. With 3 bases clipped from V and 8 bases from J, the junction kept 11 bases outside the gene matches. CDR3 residues: CASSSAPGLPKQYF. CDR3 sequence (DNA): TGCGCCAGCAGCTCTGCCCCGGGACTACCTAAGCAGTACTTC.

This clonotype was seen ten or more times. The chain joins TRBV28 to TRBJ2-7, with D perhaps matching TRBD2 (6 bases). CDR3 length: 13 amino acids. V lost 6 bases to trimming and J lost 1 base, with 10 bases between them. Germline V gives CDR1 MDHEN, CDR2 SYDVKM. The CDR3 sequence is CASSLADSYEQYF. For the CDR3, the DNA is TGTGCCAGCAGCTTAGCGGATTCCTACGAGCAGTACTTC. Together with reference TRBV28 and TRBJ2-7, the CDR3 gives the full variable domain: DVKVTQSSRYLVKRTGEKVFLECVQDMDHENMFWYRQDPGLGLRLIYFSYDVKMKEKGDIPEGYSVSREKKERFSLILESASTNQTSMYLCASSLADSYEQYFGPGTRLTVT.

This clonotype was seen a few times. The chain is built from TRBV27 and TRBJ1-2; D remains ambiguous. Trimming removed 0 bases at V and 8 bases at J, with 13 bases between. Germline lookup yields CDR1 MNHEY and CDR2 SMNVEV (reference sequence). This CDR3 has 14 amino acids. The CDR3, as DNA: TGTGCCAGCAGTTTATCGGGCCTTCAGTCAGGCTACACCTTC. This gives the protein CASSLSGLQSGYTF.

The chain combines TRBV11-2 with TRBJ2-2; D remains unclear. Germline lookup yields CDR1 SGHAT and CDR2 FQNNGV. Trimming cost V 4 bases and J 6 bases, with 6 bases left between them. The CDR3 is made up of 12 amino acids. Here the CDR3 DNA reads TGTGCCAGCAGCTACACCTCCGGGGAGCTGTTTTTT. As protein: CASSYTSGELFF.

The V call is TRBV19, the J call TRBJ1-1, with D tentatively TRBD1 (5 bases). The CDR3 length is 11 residues. Looked up from germline, CDR1 is LNHDA and CDR2 is SQIVND (reference sequence). V lost 3 bases to trimming and J lost 8 bases, with 7 bases between them. In nucleotides, the CDR3 is TGTGCCAGTAGTATCAGGGCCGAAGCTTTCTTT. Its protein is CASSIRAEAFF. The full variable domain, in which reference TRBV19 and TRBJ1-1 provide the parts outside the CDR3, is DGGITQSPKYLFRKEGQNVTLSCEQNLNHDAMYWYRQDPGQGLRLIYYSQIVNDFQKGDIAEGYSVSREKKESFPLTVTSAQKNPTAFYLCASSIRAEAFFGQGTRLTVV.

This clonotype showed up just a few times. A single base separates this from a much larger clone, so it may be a read error. The conserved final phenylalanine or tryptophan is absent from the CDR3, which likely points to a read error. CDR3 loop: CASSFSASGDGYTI. The CDR3 nucleotides read TGTGCCAGCAGTTTCAGTGCCTCGGGAGATGGCTACACCATC. The V and J genes are TRBV12-3 or TRBV12-4 and TRBJ1-2; D is undetermined. V dropped 3 bases and J dropped 6 bases, with 14 bases sitting between them. There are 14 residues in the CDR3.

This clonotype was detected many times. The gene calls are TRBV29-1 and TRBJ2-5; D is perhaps TRBD2 (5 bases). Trimming removed 2 bases from V and 1 base from J, with 17 bases in between. This CDR3 is built from 16 residues. Germline V gives CDR1 SQVTM, CDR2 ANQGSEA. CDR3 bases: TGCAGCGTTGAATCCTCGAGGGCAGTCGTCCAAGAGACCCAGTACTTC. Its protein is CSVESSRAVVQETQYF.

For this clonotype: A read error may be the cause here, since a much bigger clone is one base away. The genes are TRBV15 and TRBJ2-7; 7 bases fit TRBD2. Trimming took 5 bases from V and 3 from J; bases not matched to a gene: 10. Germline values: CDR1 LNHNV, CDR2 YYDKDF (reference sequence). The CDR3 is made up of 15 amino acids. The DNA of the CDR3 is TGTGCCACCAGCGGTCCGCAGACGGGGGGCTACGAGCAGTACTTC. It is translated as CATSGPQTGGYEQYF.

This clonotype was observed at least ten times. The chain carries TRBV12-3 or TRBV12-4 and TRBJ1-1; TRBD1 aligns across 7 bases. The junction had 10 bases not matched to a gene; V was cut back by 5 bases and J by 4 bases. The CDR3 extends over 15 amino acids. CDR3 nucleotides: TGTGCCAGCAGTCCGACGACAGGGATCGGCACTGAAGCTTTCTTT. This gives the protein CASSPTTGIGTEAFF.

This clonotype has a count of ten or more. The chain uses TRBV12-3 or TRBV12-4 and TRBJ1-4; D unresolved. This CDR3 is 13 amino acids long. V lost 2 bases and J 5 bases, leaving 6 bases between the germline ends. The CDR3 DNA reads TGTGCCAGCAGTTTAATAGGGAATGAAAAACTGTTTTTT. This encodes CASSLIGNEKLFF.

The gene calls are TRBV19 and TRBJ2-6; the match to TRBD1 covers 8 bases. CDR1 LNHDA and CDR2 SQIVND come from the germline V gene (reference sequence). V lost 4 bases, J lost 4 bases, and 15 bases stayed unmatched. The CDR3 covers 19 residues. DNA of the CDR3: TGTGCCAGTAGTACCTTAGCCGGAATGACAGGGGCGGGGGCCAACGTCCTGACTTTC. It codes for CASSTLAGMTGAGANVLTF.